The TCR beta chain under discussion was sequenced for a study of T cells in Graves' hyperthyroidism and ophthalmopathy. Across the whole study: Peripheral blood was secured at the point of initial diagnosis, before any treatment.

More than 9.5 ml fresh peripheral blood yielded the PBMCs. TCR beta CDR3 regions were amplified from RNA transcripts. The HTBI primer set drove a first-round RT-PCR of the TCR CDR3. One entry per CDR3 protein, called by TCRdb with MiXCR from the multiplex PCR reads. The sample gives about 320,000 distinct CDR3 sequences, about 15% of which show up once; around 33% is in the top ten. Losses at the gene ends were 5 bases for V and 3 bases for J; bases not matched to a gene: 12. The germline V gene has CDR1 DFQATT and CDR2 SNEGSKA (reference sequence). The CDR3 loop spans 15 amino acids. This clonotype originated in a man aged 30 to 39 with Graves' hyperthyroidism. V is TRBV20-1 and J is TRBJ1-2; 7 bases map to TRBD1. Sequences were obtained from blood. CDR3 in amino acids: CSAVPEGRGDYGYTF. The CDR3 DNA reads TGCAGTGCTGTGCCCGAGGGCAGGGGGGACTATGGCTACACCTTC.